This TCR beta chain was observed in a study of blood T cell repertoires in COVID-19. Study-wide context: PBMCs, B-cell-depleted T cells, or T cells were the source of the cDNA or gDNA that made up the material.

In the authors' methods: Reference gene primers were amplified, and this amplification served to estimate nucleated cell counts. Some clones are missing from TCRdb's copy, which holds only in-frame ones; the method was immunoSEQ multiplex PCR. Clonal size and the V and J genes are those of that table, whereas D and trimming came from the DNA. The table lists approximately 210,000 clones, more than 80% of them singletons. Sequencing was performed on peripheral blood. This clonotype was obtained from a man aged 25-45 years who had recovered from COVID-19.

This chain's CDR3 is CASSQPGYANEQFF. The CDR3, as DNA: TGTGCCAGCAGCCAACCGGGGTACGCCAATGAGCAGTTCTTC. The V and J genes are TRBV3-1 (or the pseudogene TRBV3-2) and TRBJ2-1, with TRBD2 as a possible D gene (5 bases). The V gene's germline CDR1 is LGHDT and CDR2 YNNKEL (reference sequence). Trimming removed 2 bases at V and 6 bases at J, with 11 bases between. This CDR3 has 14 amino acids.